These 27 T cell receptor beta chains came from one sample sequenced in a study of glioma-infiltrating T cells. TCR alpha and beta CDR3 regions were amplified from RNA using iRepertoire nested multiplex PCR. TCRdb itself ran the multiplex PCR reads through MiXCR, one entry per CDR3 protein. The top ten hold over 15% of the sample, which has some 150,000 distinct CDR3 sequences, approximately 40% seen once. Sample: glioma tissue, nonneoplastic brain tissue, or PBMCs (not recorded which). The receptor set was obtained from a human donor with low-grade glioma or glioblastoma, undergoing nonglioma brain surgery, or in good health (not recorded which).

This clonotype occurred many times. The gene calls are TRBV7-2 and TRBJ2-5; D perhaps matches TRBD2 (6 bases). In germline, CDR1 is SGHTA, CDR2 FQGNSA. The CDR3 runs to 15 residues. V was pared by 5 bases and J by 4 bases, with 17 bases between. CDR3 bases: TGTGCCAGCAGCCCAAGGGCGACTAGGCGAGAGACCCAGTACTTC. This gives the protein CASSPRATRRETQYF.

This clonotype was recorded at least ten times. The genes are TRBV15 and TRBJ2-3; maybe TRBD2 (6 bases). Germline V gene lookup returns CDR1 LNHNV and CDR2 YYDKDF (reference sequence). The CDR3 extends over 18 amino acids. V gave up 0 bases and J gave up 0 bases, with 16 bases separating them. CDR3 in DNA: TGTGCCACCAGCAGAGATCGGCCTCTAGCGTATAGCACAGATACGCAGTATTTT. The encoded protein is CATSRDRPLAYSTDTQYF.

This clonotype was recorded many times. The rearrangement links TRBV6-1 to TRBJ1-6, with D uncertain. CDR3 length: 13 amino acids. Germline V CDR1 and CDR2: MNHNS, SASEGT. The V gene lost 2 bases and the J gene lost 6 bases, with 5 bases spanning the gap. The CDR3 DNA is TGTGCCAGCAGTGAAAAGTTTAATTCACCCCTCCACTTT. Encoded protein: CASSEKFNSPLHF.

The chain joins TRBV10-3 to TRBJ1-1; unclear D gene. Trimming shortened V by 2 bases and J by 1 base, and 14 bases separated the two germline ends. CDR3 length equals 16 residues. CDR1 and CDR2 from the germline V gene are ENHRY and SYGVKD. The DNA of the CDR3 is TGTGCCATCAGTGAGGATCTGTTACAATCGAACACTGAAGCTTTCTTT. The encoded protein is CAISEDLLQSNTEAFF.

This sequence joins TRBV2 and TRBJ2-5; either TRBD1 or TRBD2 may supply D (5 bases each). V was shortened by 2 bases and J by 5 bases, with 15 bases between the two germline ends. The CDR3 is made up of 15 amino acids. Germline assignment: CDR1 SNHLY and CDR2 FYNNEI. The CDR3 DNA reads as TGTGCCAGCAGTGAACACGGGCCTTGGGGGGAGACCCAGTACTTC. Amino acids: CASSEHGPWGETQYF.

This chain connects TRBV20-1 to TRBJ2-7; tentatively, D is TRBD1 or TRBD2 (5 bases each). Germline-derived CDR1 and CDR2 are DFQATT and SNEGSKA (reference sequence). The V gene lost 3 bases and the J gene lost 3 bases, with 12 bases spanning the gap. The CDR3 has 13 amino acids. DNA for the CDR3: TGCAGTGCTAGGGGGACGACGGACTACGAGCAGTACTTC. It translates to CSARGTTDYEQYF.

CDR3: CASSLIGTGNTIYF. CDR3 bases: TGTGCCAGCAGCTTAATTGGGACTGGAAACACCATATATTTT. The chain recombines TRBV7-2 with TRBJ1-3; D call uncertain. V lost 2 bases to trimming and J lost 2 bases, with 7 bases between them. The CDR3 is made up of 14 amino acids. Germline CDR1 is SGHTA and CDR2 is FQGNSA.

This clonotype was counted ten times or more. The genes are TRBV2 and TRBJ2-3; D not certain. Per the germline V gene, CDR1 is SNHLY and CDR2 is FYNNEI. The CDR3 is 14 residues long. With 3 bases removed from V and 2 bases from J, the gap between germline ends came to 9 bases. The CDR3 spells CASSEVLSTDTQYF. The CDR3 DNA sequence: TGTGCCAGCAGTGAGGTCCTATCCACAGATACGCAGTATTTT.

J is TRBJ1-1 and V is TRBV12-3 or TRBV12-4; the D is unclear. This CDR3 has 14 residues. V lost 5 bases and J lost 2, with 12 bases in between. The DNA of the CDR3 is TGTGCCAGCAGTCGGGCCGGCCTAAACACTGAAGCTTTCTTT. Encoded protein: CASSRAGLNTEAFF.

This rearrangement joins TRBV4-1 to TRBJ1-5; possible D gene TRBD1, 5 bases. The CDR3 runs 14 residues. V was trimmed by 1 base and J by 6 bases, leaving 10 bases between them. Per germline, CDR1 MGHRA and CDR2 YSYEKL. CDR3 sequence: CASSQVGEVQPQHF. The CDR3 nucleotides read TGCGCCAGCAGCCAAGTAGGGGAGGTTCAGCCCCAGCATTTT.

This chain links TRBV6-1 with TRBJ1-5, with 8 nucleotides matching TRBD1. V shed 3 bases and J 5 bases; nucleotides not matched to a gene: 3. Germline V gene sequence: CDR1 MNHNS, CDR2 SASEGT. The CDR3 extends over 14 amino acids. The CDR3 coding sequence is TGTGCCAGCAGTGACATGACAGGGGATCAGCCCCAGCATTTT. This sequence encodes CASSDMTGDQPQHF.

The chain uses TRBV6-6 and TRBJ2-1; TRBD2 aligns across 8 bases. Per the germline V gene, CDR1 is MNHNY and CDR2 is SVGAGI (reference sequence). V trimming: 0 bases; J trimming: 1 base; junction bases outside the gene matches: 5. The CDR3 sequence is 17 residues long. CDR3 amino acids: CASSYSIASGSYNEQFF. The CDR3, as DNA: TGTGCCAGCAGTTACTCGATTGCTAGCGGGTCCTACAATGAGCAGTTCTTC.

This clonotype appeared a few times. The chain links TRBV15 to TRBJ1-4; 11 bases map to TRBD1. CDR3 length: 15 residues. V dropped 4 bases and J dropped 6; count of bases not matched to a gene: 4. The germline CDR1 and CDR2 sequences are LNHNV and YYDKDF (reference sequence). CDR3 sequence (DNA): TGTGCCACCAGCAAACGGACAGGGGGCGATGAAAAACTGTTTTTT. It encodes CATSKRTGGDEKLFF.

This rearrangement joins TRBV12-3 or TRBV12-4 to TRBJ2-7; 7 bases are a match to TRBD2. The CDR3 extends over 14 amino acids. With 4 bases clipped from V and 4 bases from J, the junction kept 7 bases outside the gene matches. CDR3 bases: TGTGCCAGCAGTTCGTTAGCGGGCCAGTACGAGCAGTACTTC. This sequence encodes CASSSLAGQYEQYF.

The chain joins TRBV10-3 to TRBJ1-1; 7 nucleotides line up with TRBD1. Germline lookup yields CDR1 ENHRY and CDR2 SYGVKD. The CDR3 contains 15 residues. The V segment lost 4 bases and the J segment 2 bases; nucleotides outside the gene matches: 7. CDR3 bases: TGTGCCATCAGTGCGACGGGACAGCGAAACACTGAAGCTTTCTTT. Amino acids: CAISATGQRNTEAFF.

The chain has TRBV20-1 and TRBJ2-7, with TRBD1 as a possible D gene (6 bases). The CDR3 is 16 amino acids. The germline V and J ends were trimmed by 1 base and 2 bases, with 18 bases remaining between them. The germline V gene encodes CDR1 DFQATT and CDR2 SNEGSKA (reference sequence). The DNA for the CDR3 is TGCAGTGCTAGAGGCACATGGGGACACAGCGCCTACGAGCAGTACTTC. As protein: CSARGTWGHSAYEQYF.

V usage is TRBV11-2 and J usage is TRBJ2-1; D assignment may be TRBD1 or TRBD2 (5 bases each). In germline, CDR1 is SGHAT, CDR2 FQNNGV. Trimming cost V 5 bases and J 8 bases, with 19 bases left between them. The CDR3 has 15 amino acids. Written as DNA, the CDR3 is TGTGCCAGCAGCCTAACGCCGGGGTCAGGGCATGAGCAGTTCTTC. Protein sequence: CASSLTPGSGHEQFF.

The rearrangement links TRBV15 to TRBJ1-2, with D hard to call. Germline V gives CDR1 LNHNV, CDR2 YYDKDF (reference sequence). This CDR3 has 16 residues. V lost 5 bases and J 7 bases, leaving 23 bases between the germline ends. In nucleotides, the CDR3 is TGTGCCACCAGCTCATCGGGCCACCCGGAGGGAGGTGGCTACACCTTC. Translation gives CATSSSGHPEGGGYTF.

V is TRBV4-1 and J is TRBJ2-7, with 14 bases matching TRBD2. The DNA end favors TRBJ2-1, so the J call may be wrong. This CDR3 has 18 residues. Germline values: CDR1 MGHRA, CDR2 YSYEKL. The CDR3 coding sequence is TGCGCCAGCAGCCAATCGTTGGGGGGACTAGCGGGAGCAAATGAGCAGTTCTTC. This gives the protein CASSQSLGGLAGANEQFF.

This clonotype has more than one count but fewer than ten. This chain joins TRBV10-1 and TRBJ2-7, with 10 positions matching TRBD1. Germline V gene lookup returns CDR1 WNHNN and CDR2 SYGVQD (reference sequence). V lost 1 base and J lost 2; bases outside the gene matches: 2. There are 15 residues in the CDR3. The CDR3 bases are TGCGCCAGCAGTGAGTTGGGACAGGGGACCTACGAGCAGTACTTC. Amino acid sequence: CASSELGQGTYEQYF.

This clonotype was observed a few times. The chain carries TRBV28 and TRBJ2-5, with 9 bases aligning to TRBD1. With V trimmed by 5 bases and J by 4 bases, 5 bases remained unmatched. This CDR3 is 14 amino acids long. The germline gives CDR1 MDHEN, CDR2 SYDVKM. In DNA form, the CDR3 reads TGTGCCAGCAGTCCCCAGGACAGGGGAGAGACCCAGTACTTC. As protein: CASSPQDRGETQYF.

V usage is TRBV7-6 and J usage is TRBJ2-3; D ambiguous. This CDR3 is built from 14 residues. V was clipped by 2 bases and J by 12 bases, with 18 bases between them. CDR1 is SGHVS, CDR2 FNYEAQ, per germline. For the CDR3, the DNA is TGTGCCAGCAGCTTAAGTGGAGCTCAACCGCTCCAGTATTTT. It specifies CASSLSGAQPLQYF.

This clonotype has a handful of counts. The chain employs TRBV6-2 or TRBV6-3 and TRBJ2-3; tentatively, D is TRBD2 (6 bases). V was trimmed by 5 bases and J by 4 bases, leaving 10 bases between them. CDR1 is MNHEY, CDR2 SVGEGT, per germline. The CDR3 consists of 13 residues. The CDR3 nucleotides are TGTGCCAGCAGTGCGGGATGGGCAGATACGCAGTATTTT. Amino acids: CASSAGWADTQYF.

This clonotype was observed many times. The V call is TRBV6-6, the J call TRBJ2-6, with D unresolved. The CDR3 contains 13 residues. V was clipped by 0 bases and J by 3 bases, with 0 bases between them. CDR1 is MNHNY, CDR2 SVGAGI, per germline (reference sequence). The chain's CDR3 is CASSYSGANVLTF. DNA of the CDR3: TGTGCCAGCAGTTACTCTGGGGCCAACGTCCTGACTTTC.

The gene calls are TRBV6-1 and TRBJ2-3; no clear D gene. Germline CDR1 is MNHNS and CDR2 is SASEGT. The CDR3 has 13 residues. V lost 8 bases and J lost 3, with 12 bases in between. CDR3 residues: CASGVERTDTQYF. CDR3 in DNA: TGTGCCAGCGGAGTGGAGAGGACAGATACGCAGTATTTT.

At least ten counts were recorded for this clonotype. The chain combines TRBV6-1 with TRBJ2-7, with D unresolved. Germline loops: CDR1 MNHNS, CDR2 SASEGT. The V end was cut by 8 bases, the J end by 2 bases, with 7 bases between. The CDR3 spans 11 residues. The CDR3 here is CASGGTYEQYF. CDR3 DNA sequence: TGTGCCAGCGGCGGAACCTACGAGCAGTACTTC.

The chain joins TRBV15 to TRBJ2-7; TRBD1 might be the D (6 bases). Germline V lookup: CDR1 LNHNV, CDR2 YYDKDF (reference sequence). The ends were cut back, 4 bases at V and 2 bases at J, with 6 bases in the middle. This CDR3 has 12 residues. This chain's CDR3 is CATSTGAYEQYF. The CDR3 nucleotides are TGTGCCACCAGCACAGGGGCCTACGAGCAGTACTTC.